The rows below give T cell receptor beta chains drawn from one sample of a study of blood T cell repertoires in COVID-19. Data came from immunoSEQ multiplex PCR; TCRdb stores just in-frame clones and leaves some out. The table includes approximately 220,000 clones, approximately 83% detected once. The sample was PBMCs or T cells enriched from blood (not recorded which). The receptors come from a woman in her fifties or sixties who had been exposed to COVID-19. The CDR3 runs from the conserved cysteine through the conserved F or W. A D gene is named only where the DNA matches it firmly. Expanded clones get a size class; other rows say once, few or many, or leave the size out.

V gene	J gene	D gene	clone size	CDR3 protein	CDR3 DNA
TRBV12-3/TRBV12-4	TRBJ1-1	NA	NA	CASSPSGGPEAFF	TGTGCCAGCAGTCCGTCGGGGGGCCCTGAAGCTTTCTTT
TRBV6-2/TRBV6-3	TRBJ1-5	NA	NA	CASSPPVQPQHF	TGTGCCAGCAGCCCCCCCGTTCAGCCCCAGCATTTT
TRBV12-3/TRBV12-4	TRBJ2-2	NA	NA	CASSPRSRGELFF	TGTGCCAGCAGTCCACGGAGTAGGGGGGAGCTGTTTTTT
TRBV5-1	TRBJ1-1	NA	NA	CASSSEVSEAFF	TGCGCCAGCAGCTCCGAAGTCAGTGAAGCTTTCTTT
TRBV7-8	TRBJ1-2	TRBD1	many	CASSLGQGGSYGYTF	TGTGCCAGCAGCTTAGGACAGGGGGGAAGCTATGGCTACACCTTC
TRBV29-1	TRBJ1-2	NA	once	CSAKRQAAGYGYTF	TGCAGCGCGAAAAGGCAGGCTGCCGGCTATGGCTACACCTTC
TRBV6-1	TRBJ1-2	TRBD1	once	CASSAGTGGLNYGYTF	TGTGCCAGCAGTGCGGGGACAGGGGGCCTAAACTATGGCTACACCTTC
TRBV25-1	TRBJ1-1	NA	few	CASSDGQLMNTEAFF	TGTGCCAGCAGTGACGGACAGCTTATGAACACTGAAGCTTTCTTT
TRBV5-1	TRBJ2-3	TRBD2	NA	CASSPNPAGFTDTQYF	TGCGCCAGCAGCCCCAACCCAGCGGGATTCACAGATACGCAGTATTTT
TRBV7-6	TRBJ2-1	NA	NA	CASSLEGSANEQFF	TGTGCCAGCAGCTTAGAGGGGTCTGCTAATGAGCAGTTCTTC
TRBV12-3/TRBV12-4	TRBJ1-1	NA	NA	CASSLGGNTEAFF	TGTGCCAGCAGTCTGGGGGGGAACACTGAAGCTTTCTTT
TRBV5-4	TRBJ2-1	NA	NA	CASSWTANEQFF	TGTGCCAGCAGCTGGACAGCCAATGAGCAGTTCTTC
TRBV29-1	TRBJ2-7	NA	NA	CSILTVNSYEQYF	TGCAGCATCTTGACAGTCAACTCCTACGAGCAGTACTTC
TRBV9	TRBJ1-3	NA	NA	CASSVSGYEAGNTIYF	TGTGCCAGCAGCGTCTCGGGGTATGAGGCTGGAAACACCATATATTTT
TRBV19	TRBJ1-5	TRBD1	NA	CASKRGGTGSLSGQPQHF	TGTGCCAGTAAAAGAGGGGGGACAGGGAGTTTGTCGGGACAGCCCCAGCATTTT
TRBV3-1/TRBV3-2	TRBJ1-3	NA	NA	CASSPGQLRPNTIYF	TGTGCCAGCAGCCCAGGGCAGTTGCGACCAAACACCATATATTTT
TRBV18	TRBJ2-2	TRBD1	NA	CASSPRQGAKTGELFF	TGTGCCAGCTCACCACGGCAGGGGGCGAAAACCGGGGAGCTGTTTTTT
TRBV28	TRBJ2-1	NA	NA	CASTSPRIGQFF	TGTGCCAGCACTTCACCCAGGATTGGGCAGTTCTTC
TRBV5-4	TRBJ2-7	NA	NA	CASSTGAGPPIRNEQYF	TGTGCCAGCAGCACCGGCGCAGGGCCCCCTATAAGGAACGAGCAGTACTTC
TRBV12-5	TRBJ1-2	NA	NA	CASGIYNSYGYTF	TGTGCTAGTGGTATTTATAACTCCTATGGCTACACCTTC
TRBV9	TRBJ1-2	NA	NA	CASSVNQAHVTGGYTF	TGTGCCAGCAGCGTTAATCAGGCACACGTTACTGGGGGCTACACCTTC
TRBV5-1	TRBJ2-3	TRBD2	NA	CASSSAGYSTDTQYF	TGCGCCAGCAGCTCAGCGGGGTATAGCACAGATACGCAGTATTTT
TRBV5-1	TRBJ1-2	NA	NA	CASSPTNQGSYGYTF	TGCGCCAGCAGCCCGACAAACCAGGGGAGCTATGGCTACACCTTC
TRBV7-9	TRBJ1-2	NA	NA	CASSYQVNGYTF	TGTGCCAGCAGTTATCAGGTGAATGGCTACACCTTC
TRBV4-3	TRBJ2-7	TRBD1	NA	CASSQGQALGEQYF	TGCGCCAGCAGCCAGGGACAGGCCCTTGGGGAGCAGTACTTC
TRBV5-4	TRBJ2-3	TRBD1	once	CASSVGQGNEDTQYF	TGTGCCAGCAGCGTAGGACAGGGGAATGAAGATACGCAGTATTTT
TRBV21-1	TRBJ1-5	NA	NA	CASSGGQGLQPQHF	TGTGCCAGCAGCGGAGGACAGGGATTGCAGCCCCAGCATTTT
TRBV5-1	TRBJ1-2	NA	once	CASSLDPKGVYGYTF	TGCGCCAGCAGCTTGGACCCAAAGGGGGTCTATGGCTACACCTTC
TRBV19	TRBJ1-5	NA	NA	CASSVTGNSNQPQHF	TGTGCCAGTAGTGTGACAGGTAATAGCAATCAGCCCCAGCATTTT
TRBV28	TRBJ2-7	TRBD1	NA	CASSRDRGYEQYF	TGTGCCAGCAGTCGGGACAGGGGATACGAGCAGTACTTC
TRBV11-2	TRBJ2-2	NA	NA	CASSFDGRGIGELFF	TGTGCCAGCAGCTTTGACGGGCGGGGTATCGGGGAGCTGTTTTTT
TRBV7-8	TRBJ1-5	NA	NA	CASSLAQQNQPQHF	TGTGCCAGCAGCTTAGCGCAACAAAATCAGCCCCAGCATTTT
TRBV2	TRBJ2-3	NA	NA	CASSFRLAASTDTQYF	TGTGCCAGCAGTTTCCGCTTAGCGGCTAGCACAGATACGCAGTATTTT
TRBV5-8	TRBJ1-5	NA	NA	CASSFGQISNQPQHF	TGTGCCAGCAGCTTCGGACAGATAAGCAATCAGCCCCAGCATTTT
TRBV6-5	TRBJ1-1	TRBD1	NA	CASYRGSMNTEAFF	TGTGCCAGCTACAGGGGGTCAATGAACACTGAAGCTTTCTTT
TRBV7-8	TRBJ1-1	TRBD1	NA	CASSPGQGQDTEAFF	TGTGCCAGCAGCCCTGGACAGGGACAGGACACTGAAGCTTTCTTT
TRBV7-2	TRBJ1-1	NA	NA	CASSLPPPMGSYAFF	TGTGCCAGCAGCTTACCCCCCCCCATGGGGAGTTACGCTTTCTTT
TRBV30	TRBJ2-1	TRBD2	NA	CAWTTTSGGALFF	TGTGCCTGGACCACAACTAGCGGGGGGGCTCTGTTCTTC
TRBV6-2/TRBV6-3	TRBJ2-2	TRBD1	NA	CASSLNTGGRAGELFF	TGTGCCAGCAGTTTAAACACAGGGGGCCGTGCCGGGGAGCTGTTTTTT
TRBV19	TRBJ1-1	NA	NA	CASSPLQGNTEAFF	TGTGCCAGTAGTCCCTTACAGGGGAACACTGAAGCTTTCTTT
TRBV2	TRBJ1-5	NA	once	CASSEVRGSNQPQHF	TGTGCCAGCAGTGAAGTCCGGGGGAGCAATCAGCCCCAGCATTTT
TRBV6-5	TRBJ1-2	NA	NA	CASSYSVGAYGYTF	TGTGCCAGCAGTTACTCCGTTGGGGCCTATGGCTACACCTTC
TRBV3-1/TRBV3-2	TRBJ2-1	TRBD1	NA	CASSQRTGGYEQFF	TGTGCCAGCAGCCAGAGGACAGGGGGCTATGAGCAGTTCTTC
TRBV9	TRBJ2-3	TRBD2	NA	CASSPRERGLSDTQYF	TGTGCCAGCAGCCCCCGGGAGCGGGGGCTATCAGATACGCAGTATTTT
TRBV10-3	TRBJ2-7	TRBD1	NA	CAISEPGVDRVYEQYF	TGTGCCATCAGTGAGCCTGGTGTAGACAGGGTATACGAGCAGTACTTC
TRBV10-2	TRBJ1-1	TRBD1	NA	CASSRRTGLTEAFF	TGCGCCAGCAGCCGTCGGACAGGCCTTACTGAAGCTTTCTTT
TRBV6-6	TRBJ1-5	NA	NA	CASSPGRGGSSNQPQHF	TGTGCCAGCAGTCCAGGAAGGGGGGGATCGAGCAATCAGCCCCAGCATTTT
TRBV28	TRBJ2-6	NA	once	CASSPPRSGANVLTF	TGTGCCAGCAGTCCCCCCCGTTCCGGGGCCAACGTCCTGACTTTC
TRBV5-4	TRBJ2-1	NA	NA	CASSPGLNNEQFF	TGTGCCAGCAGCCCGGGACTGAACAATGAGCAGTTCTTC
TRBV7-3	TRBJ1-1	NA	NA	CASSLGQMNTEAFF	TGTGCCAGCAGCTTAGGGCAGATGAACACTGAAGCTTTCTTT
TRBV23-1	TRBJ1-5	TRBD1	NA	CASSPETGEGQPQHF	TGCGCCAGCAGTCCCGAGACAGGGGAGGGCCAGCCCCAGCATTTT
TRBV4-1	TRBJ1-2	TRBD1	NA	CASSPSGRGLEGYTF	TGCGCCAGCAGCCCCTCGGGCAGGGGGTTAGAGGGCTACACCTTC
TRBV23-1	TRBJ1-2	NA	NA	CASSLKRGGNYGYTF	TGCGCCAGCAGTCTGAAACGGGGGGGAAACTATGGCTACACCTTC
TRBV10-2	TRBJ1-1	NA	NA	CASSGLQYSEAFF	TGCGCCAGCAGTGGTCTACAGTACTCTGAAGCTTTCTTT
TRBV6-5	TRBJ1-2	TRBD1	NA	CASSYDRERGYTF	TGTGCCAGCAGTTACGACAGGGAACGTGGCTACACCTTC
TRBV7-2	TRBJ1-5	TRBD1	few	CASSLSGTDQPQHF	TGTGCCAGCAGCTTATCCGGGACAGATCAGCCCCAGCATTTT
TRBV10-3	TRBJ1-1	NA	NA	CAIMGGSDRQNTEAFF	TGTGCCATCATGGGGGGGTCAGACAGGCAGAACACTGAAGCTTTCTTT
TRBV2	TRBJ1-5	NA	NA	CASRRDGTASNQPQHF	TGTGCCAGCAGACGAGACGGGACTGCGAGCAATCAGCCCCAGCATTTT
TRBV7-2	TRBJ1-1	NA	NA	CASSPLAYSTEAFF	TGTGCCAGCAGCCCCCTAGCTTATTCTACTGAAGCTTTCTTT